This T cell receptor (beta chain) was recovered during a study of blood T cell repertoires in COVID-19. Repertoires were generated with immunoSEQ multiplex PCR, while TCRdb's copy carries only in-frame clones and drops some. The data contain tens of thousands of clones, approximately 86% of them singletons. This clone was seen once. Germline values: CDR1 MNHEY, CDR2 SMNVEV (reference sequence). This CDR3 is 17 amino acids long. Trimming left V 0 bases short and J 3 bases short, with 15 bases between. The origin of this receptor is a man between 65 and 85 years old with acute or convalescent COVID-19. Material for sequencing was peripheral blood. V is TRBV27 and J is TRBJ2-1; tentatively, D is TRBD2 (5 bases). The DNA for the CDR3 is TGTGCCAGCAGTTTATCATACGGGGTGGGCTACTACAATGAGCAGTTCTTC. Amino acids: CASSLSYGVGYYNEQFF.